This T cell receptor (beta chain) was sequenced in a study of Tregs in tolerant kidney transplant recipients. Study observations and caveats: Biological reproducibility was not directly addressed in this study. Findings come from small patient numbers and require larger validation.

Note on this clone: The antigen is not known.

Per germline, CDR1 SEHNR and CDR2 FQNEAQ (reference sequence). The CDR3 has 15 residues. Losses at the gene ends were 4 bases for V and 6 bases for J; bases not matched to a gene: 4. Unstimulated Tregs (CD4+CD25+CD127-) and CD4+CD25- non-Tregs were sorted from PBMCs. TCRdb's copy holds only in-frame clones and misses some; the assay was immunoSEQ multiplex PCR. The repertoire consists of around 16,000 clones, with roughly 92% occurring once and the leading ten covering 10% to 15%. V is TRBV7-9 and J is TRBJ2-1; 12 nucleotides align to TRBD2. The clonotype comes from a human donor in good health. Sequences were obtained from CD8+ T cells from blood. The CDR3 sequence is CASSSLAGGPNEQFF. Written as DNA, the CDR3 is TGTGCCAGCAGCTCCCTAGCGGGAGGGCCCAATGAGCAGTTCTTC.